This T cell receptor (beta chain) was profiled in a study of cytomegalovirus exposure and HLA in healthy donors. General study points: Later analysis identified a missense DCLRE1C variant that was linked to TCR beta V- and J-gene trimming.

Healthy people donating bone marrow made up the donors. The primer mix had 60 Vbeta and 13 Jbeta primers. Data came from immunoSEQ multiplex PCR; TCRdb stores just in-frame clones and leaves some out. The sample has about 80,000 clones, approximately 60% seen once; the top ten hold more than 3.5%. Turning to this clone: The antigen is unknown.

Sequencing was carried out using PBMCs. The TCR originated in a male donor in good health and CMV-seropositive.

CDR3 bases: TGTGCCAGCAGTGATCCCCGACAGGGGCCATCGCCCTACGAGCAGTACTTC. It translates to CASSDPRQGPSPYEQYF. This chain uses TRBV6-4 with TRBJ2-7; 8 nucleotides line up with TRBD1. V gave up 3 bases and J gave up 2 bases; unmatched junction bases: 12. The CDR3 sequence is 17 residues long. Looked up from germline, CDR1 is MRHNA and CDR2 is SNTAGT.